This T cell receptor beta chain was identified during a study of shared clonotypes between healthy human individuals. The repertoire was sequenced with immunoSEQ multiplex PCR; TCRdb's copy has only in-frame clones and lacks some. The table has approximately 640,000 clones, roughly 70% seen once; the top ten hold 1.8%. Trimming pared 4 bases from V and 7 bases from J, leaving 17 bases between. The CDR3 runs to 14 residues. Germline CDR1 SGHRS, CDR2 YFSETQ. This sequence originates from a woman in her twenties or thirties in good health. The chain employs TRBV5-1 and TRBJ2-5; possibly TRBD2 for D (5 bases). The sample comprised memory CD4+ T cells sorted from blood. Specified subset: CD45RA-negative fraction. The CDR3 DNA reads as TGCGCCAGCAGCGCTCCCGAGGCCCTAGCGACCCAGTACTTC. Translation: CASSAPEALATQYF. The complete variable domain, with remaining parts taken from reference TRBV5-1 and TRBJ2-5, reads KAGVTQTPRYLIKTRGQQVTLSCSPISGHRSVSWYQQTPGQGLQFLFEYFSETQRNKGNFPGRFSGRQFSNSRSEMNVSTLELGDSALYLCASSAPEALATQYFGPGTRLLVL.